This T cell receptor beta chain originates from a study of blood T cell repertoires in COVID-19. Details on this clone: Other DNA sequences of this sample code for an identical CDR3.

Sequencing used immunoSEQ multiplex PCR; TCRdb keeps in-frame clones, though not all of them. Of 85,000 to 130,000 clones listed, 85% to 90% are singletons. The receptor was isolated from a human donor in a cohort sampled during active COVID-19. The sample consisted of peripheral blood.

The CDR3 DNA is TGTGCCAGCAGTGAGGGACTAGCGGGAGCCTACGAGCAGTACTTC. This codes for CASSEGLAGAYEQYF. The gene calls are TRBV6-1 and TRBJ2-7, with 14 positions matching TRBD2. V was clipped by 3 bases and J by 2 bases; unmatched bases: 0. This CDR3 contains 15 residues. Germline V gene sequence: CDR1 MNHNS, CDR2 SASEGT.